A single sample gave rise to the 2 T cell receptor beta chains below, sequenced in a study of shared clonotypes between healthy human individuals. Clones were read by immunoSEQ multiplex PCR, and TCRdb kept only the in-frame ones, dropping some. The data contain 2.3 million or so clones, more than 80% of them singletons. Sequencing input: naive CD4+ T cells from PBMCs. Subset: CD45RA+ positively selected. The receptors stem from a man between 18 and 29 years old in good health. Some clones in this sample may be carry-over from other donors' samples.

V is TRBV7-2 and J is TRBJ1-4; D uncertain. Per the germline V gene, CDR1 is SGHTA and CDR2 is FQGNSA. The CDR3 extends over 14 amino acids. The V gene lost 3 bases and the J gene lost 8 bases, with 13 bases spanning the gap. In nucleotides, the CDR3 is TGTGCCAGCAGCTTTGGCAGGATAGGCGAAAAACTGTTTTTT. Residues: CASSFGRIGEKLFF.

The V and J genes are TRBV5-4 and TRBJ2-7; TRBD2 matches at 10 bases. Trimming at V came to 0 bases and at J to 4 bases, leaving 4 bases not matched to a gene. The CDR3 sequence is 15 residues long. CDR1 SGHNT and CDR2 YYREEE come from the germline V gene (reference sequence). The CDR3 DNA follows: TGTGCCAGCAGCTTGGGGGCTAGCGGGAGTTACGAGCAGTACTTC. Its protein is CASSLGASGSYEQYF. Together with reference TRBV5-4 and TRBJ2-7, the CDR3 gives the full variable domain: ETGVTQSPTHLIKTRGQQVTLRCSSQSGHNTVSWYQQALGQGPQFIFQYYREEENGRGNFPPRFSGLQFPNYSSELNVNALELDDSALYLCASSLGASGSYEQYFGPGTRLTVT.